The text below deals with one TCR beta chain. Its antigen is not yet known. No base quality information exists; no much larger clone differs at one position. The CDR3, from cysteine to phenylalanine, totals 13 residues. This entry keeps only the CDR3 DNA: 39 bases, framed from base 1. The germline V gene (reference sequence) yields LNHDA for CDR1 and SQIVND for CDR2. V and J are truncated by 1 base and 5 bases respectively, leaving an intervening sequence of 6 bases. The record originates from a study of blood T cell repertoires in COVID-19 (dated by TCRdb to about 2020). Background for the entire study: Samples covering the acute and convalescent phases of COVID-19 were provided by collaborators in the United States, Italy and Spain. The material from the prospective study consisted of cDNA or gDNA derived from T cells, B-cell-depleted T cells, or PBMCs. Deeply sampled blood TCRbeta repertoires from subjects exposed to, actively infected with, or recovered from COVID-19 were included in the dataset. The repertoires were made available in a free public database intended to serve as a resource for research on the immune response to SARS-CoV-2. Samples came from the ongoing ImmuneRACE study (first 160 participants) plus 1,254 subjects from 6 global collaborators. Nearly every sample came with metadata listing a de-identified subject ID, COVID-19 status, age in years and sex. Where HLA class I and class II types were available, the types were taken from metadata supplied by the sample provider, not from assay-based typing.

The collaborating institutions used their own protocols to collect whole blood in K2EDTA tubes. For TCRbeta analysis, collaborator samples were shipped as frozen whole blood, as isolated PBMCs, or as DNA extracted from either sample type. TCRbeta CDR3 regions were amplified from genomic DNA using the immunoSEQ Assay, a bias-controlled multiplex PCR. Concerning the study's data processing: The number of nucleated cells in each sample was estimated by amplification of reference gene primers within the assay. To quantify the absolute abundance of each unique TCRbeta CDR3 rearrangement, sequence reads were collapsed and filtered. For each sample, productive Simpson clonality was calculated as the square root of Simpson's diversity index across productive rearrangements. Entries here come from immuneACCESS through TCRdb and include only in-frame sequences with V and J called. Some clones fail to appear in such tables; in the studies checked, an unresolved V gene covers under half of the shortfall, and the cause of the remainder is unknown. That table supplies the V and J calls and clone size; D and trimming were determined from the DNA. Across this sample there are 110,000 or so clones, with around 84% seen only once. The ten largest clones add up to 15% of the sample.

The paper's findings and limits, for the study overall: How much clinical and demographic metadata was included differed by source and by participant, and the metadata was provided uncurated.

This clonotype was sampled from a woman older than 75 with acute or convalescent COVID-19. The chain is assembled from TRBV19 and TRBJ1-5; the D gene lacks a confident call. The sample consisted of peripheral blood. Read as DNA, the sequence is TGTGCCAGTAGTATAGGAGAGTATCAGCCCCAGCATTTT. It translates as CASSIGEYQPQHF.